The 20 T cell receptor beta chains presented below share a single source sample, sequenced in a study of shared clonotypes between healthy human individuals. Cells designated naive CD8 were CD45RO-negative and were positively selected for CCR7, with terminally differentiated effector memory CD45RA+ cells excluded. Produced via immunoSEQ multiplex PCR; TCRdb's table is partial and in-frame only. The data show about 1.9 million clones, 90% to 95% seen once. Input material: naive CD8+ T cells from PBMCs. All receptors derive from a man aged 18-30 years in good health. Some clones in this sample may be carry-over from other donors' samples.

This clone has just one count. The chain links TRBV7-6 to TRBJ1-1, with D maybe TRBD1 (6 bases). Germline loops: CDR1 SGHVS, CDR2 FNYEAQ. This CDR3 comprises 15 residues. Between the trimmed V and J ends, which lost 4 bases and 0 bases, there was a span of 12 bases. The DNA for the CDR3 is TGTGCCAGCAGCTCCCGGGGGCAGATGAACACTGAAGCTTTCTTT. This translates into CASSSRGQMNTEAFF.

The chain has TRBV4-1 and TRBJ1-2; possibly TRBD1 for D (5 bases). Deletions cut 0 bases from V and 2 bases from J, with 19 bases between. This CDR3 is built from 18 residues. Germline V gene sequence: CDR1 MGHRA, CDR2 YSYEKL. CDR3 loop: CASSQDVPSRDHNYGYTF. The DNA for the CDR3 is TGCGCCAGCAGCCAAGATGTCCCTAGCAGGGACCACAACTATGGCTACACCTTC.

This chain joins TRBV2 and TRBJ2-7; D is undetermined. V lost 3 bases, J lost 5 bases, and 20 bases lay in between. The CDR3 has 16 amino acids. Germline CDR1 SNHLY, CDR2 FYNNEI. CDR3 sequence (DNA): TGTGCCAGCAGTGATCTTGGGCGCCTCTCCGTCCACGAGCAGTACTTC. Its translation is CASSDLGRLSVHEQYF.

The V gene is TRBV6-1, the J gene TRBJ1-5; D uncertain. Germline loops: CDR1 MNHNS, CDR2 SASEGT. V lost 3 bases to trimming and J lost 0 bases, with 12 bases between them. CDR3 size: 16 residues. The CDR3 DNA is TGTGCCAGCAGTGATCCCGACGGGTATAGCAATCAGCCCCAGCATTTT. This translates into CASSDPDGYSNQPQHF.

This chain joins TRBV15 and TRBJ1-2; TRBD1 matches at 7 bases. Germline CDR1 and CDR2: LNHNV and YYDKDF (reference sequence). Unmatched junction bases numbered 5, after V lost 4 bases and J lost 3 bases. This CDR3 has 14 residues. The CDR3 nucleotides read TGTGCCACCAGCAAACCAACAGGGGACTATGGCTACACCTTC. Its translation is CATSKPTGDYGYTF. Together with reference TRBV15 and TRBJ1-2, the CDR3 gives the full variable domain: DAMVIQNPRYQVTQFGKPVTLSCSQTLNHNVMYWYQQKSSQAPKLLFHYYDKDFNNEADTPDNFQSRRPNTSFCFLDIRSPGLGDTAMYLCATSKPTGDYGYTFGSGTRLTVV.

The V call is TRBV27, the J call TRBJ2-2; 8 nucleotides agree with TRBD1. Germline CDR1 reads MNHEY; CDR2 reads SMNVEV (reference sequence). There are 17 residues in the CDR3. The J segment lost 2 bases and the V segment lost 1 base, leaving 6 bases of the junction unmatched. CDR3 nucleotides: TGTGCCAGCAGTTTATTGAGTACAGGGGGTAACACCGGGGAGCTGTTTTTT. As protein: CASSLLSTGGNTGELFF.

Here the CDR3 DNA reads TGTGCCAGCGGATGGGGCGGGAGGTCGACAGATACGCAGTATTTT. As protein: CASGWGGRSTDTQYF. The rearrangement joins TRBV27 to TRBJ2-3, with TRBD2 matching over 8 bases. After removal of 8 bases from V and 3 bases from J, the junction contained 10 bases not matched to a gene. Germline loops: CDR1 MNHEY, CDR2 SMNVEV (reference sequence). The CDR3 loop spans 15 amino acids.

V is TRBV27 and J is TRBJ2-5; 8 bases agree with TRBD2. With V trimmed by 8 bases and J by 5 bases, 13 bases remained unmatched. CDR3 length equals 15 residues. Germline V CDR1 and CDR2: MNHEY, SMNVEV (reference sequence). The CDR3 here is CASSLGTRSGETQYF. The CDR3 region has the DNA TGTGCCAGCTCGCTCGGGACTAGGTCTGGGGAGACCCAGTACTTC.

The rearrangement links TRBV28 to TRBJ2-1, with TRBD2 matching over 9 bases. In germline, CDR1 is MDHEN, CDR2 SYDVKM. The CDR3 spans 15 residues. Germline trimming cut 2 bases from V and 3 bases from J; bases unmatched to any gene: 2. The CDR3 DNA is TGTGCCAGCAGTTTAATAGCGGGAGTCTACAATGAGCAGTTCTTC. Amino acids: CASSLIAGVYNEQFF.

The chain is built from TRBV28 and TRBJ1-2, with D perhaps TRBD1 (6 bases). Germline lookup yields CDR1 MDHEN and CDR2 SYDVKM. The CDR3 runs 13 residues. Trimming cost V 6 bases and J 8 bases, with 16 bases left between them. The chain's CDR3 is CASSYHQGSGYTF. CDR3 DNA sequence: TGTGCCAGCAGCTACCACCAGGGGAGCGGCTACACCTTC.

For the CDR3, the DNA is TGCAGCGCCACAGGGGGTGGTAATGAAAAACTGTTTTTT. It is translated as CSATGGGNEKLFF. The chain uses TRBV29-1 and TRBJ1-4; 8 bases line up with TRBD1. Per germline, CDR1 SQVTM and CDR2 ANQGSEA. The CDR3 length is 13 residues. The junction had 5 bases not matched to a gene; V was cut back by 7 bases and J by 4 bases.

The genes are TRBV10-3 and TRBJ2-7, with D possibly TRBD1 on 6 matching bases. This CDR3 has 13 amino acids. The V end lost 3 bases, the J end lost 7 bases, and 13 bases lay between the germline ends. From germline, CDR1 is ENHRY and CDR2 SYGVKD. The CDR3 DNA reads as TGTGCCATCAGTGACTTGGGGGCGCGGGAGCAGTACTTC. Amino acids: CAISDLGAREQYF.

The gene calls are TRBV5-6 and TRBJ2-5; no reliable D call. This CDR3 has 14 residues. Trimming shortened V by 1 base and J by 2 bases, and 9 bases separated the two germline ends. Per germline, CDR1 SGHDT and CDR2 YYEEEE. This CDR3 reads CASSLKASQETQYF. The CDR3 DNA follows: TGTGCCAGCAGCTTGAAGGCTAGTCAAGAGACCCAGTACTTC. The entire variable domain, with the rest obtained from reference TRBV5-6 and TRBJ2-5, is as follows: DAGVTQSPTHLIKTRGQQVTLRCSPKSGHDTVSWYQQALGQGPQFIFQYYEEEERQRGNFPDRFSGHQFPNYSSELNVNALLLGDSALYLCASSLKASQETQYFGPGTRLLVL.

Comment on this clone: Different DNA sequences within this sample yield the same CDR3. The V and J genes are TRBV28 and TRBJ2-7, with 12 bases identical to TRBD2. V lost 5 bases to trimming and J lost 4 bases; unmatched junction nucleotides: 6. The CDR3 sequence is 15 residues long. Germline values: CDR1 MDHEN, CDR2 SYDVKM. CDR3 DNA: TGTGCCAGCAGTCCCGGGACTAGCGGGCTTTACGAGCAGTACTTC. Protein sequence: CASSPGTSGLYEQYF.

The chain employs TRBV18 and TRBJ2-7, with 7 bases identical to TRBD1. CDR1 and CDR2 (germline): KGHSH, LQKENI. The V gene end was trimmed by 0 bases and the J gene end by 2 bases; junction bases not matched to a gene: 4. The CDR3 is made up of 15 amino acids. CDR3 sequence: CASSPPQQGTYEQYF. The CDR3 bases are TGTGCCAGCTCACCACCGCAACAGGGGACCTACGAGCAGTACTTC. The full variable domain, in which reference TRBV18 and TRBJ2-7 provide the parts outside the CDR3, is NAGVMQNPRHLVRRRGQEARLRCSPMKGHSHVYWYRQLPEEGLKFMVYLQKENIIDESGMPKERFSAEFPKEGPSILRIQQVVRGDSAAYFCASSPPQQGTYEQYFGPGTRLTVT.

This sequence joins TRBV6-5 and TRBJ2-2; the D gene is possibly TRBD1 (5 bases). From germline, CDR1 is MNHEY and CDR2 SVGAGI. This CDR3 comprises 14 residues. The ends were cut back, 3 bases at V and 7 bases at J, with 12 bases in the middle. The CDR3 nucleotides read TGTGCCAGCAGTTATTCAGGGATGGACGGGGAGCTGTTTTTT. Translation gives CASSYSGMDGELFF.

The DNA for the CDR3 is TGTGCCAGCAGTTTATGGGAGCAAGCCTACGAGCAGTACTTC. This translates into CASSLWEQAYEQYF. The chain has TRBV28 and TRBJ2-7; no clear D gene. CDR3 length: 14 amino acids. CDR1 MDHEN and CDR2 SYDVKM come from the germline V gene. The V gene lost 0 bases and the J gene lost 2 bases, with 8 bases spanning the gap. The complete variable domain, with remaining parts taken from reference TRBV28 and TRBJ2-7, reads DVKVTQSSRYLVKRTGEKVFLECVQDMDHENMFWYRQDPGLGLRLIYFSYDVKMKEKGDIPEGYSVSREKKERFSLILESASTNQTSMYLCASSLWEQAYEQYFGPGTRLTVT.

Details on this clone: This specimen includes other DNA sequences encoding the same CDR3. This chain links TRBV5-6 with TRBJ2-5, with 10 bases matching TRBD1. Judging by the DNA end, TRBJ2-7 fits better; the J call may be wrong. Germline V CDR1 and CDR2: SGHDT, YYEEEE. The CDR3 is 14 residues long. CDR3 region: CASSFGTGAYEQYF. For the CDR3, the DNA is TGTGCCAGCAGCTTCGGGACAGGGGCCTACGAGCAGTACTTC.

The chain recombines TRBV11-2 with TRBJ2-1, with 8 bases lining up with TRBD1. Germline trimming cut 6 bases from V and 7 bases from J; bases unmatched to any gene: 11. Germline-derived CDR1 and CDR2 are SGHAT and FQNNGV. This CDR3 has 15 amino acids. In nucleotides, the CDR3 is TGTGCCAGCAGTTTGGCAGGGGGCGCGGGGAATGAGCAGTTCTTC. Its protein is CASSLAGGAGNEQFF. The complete variable domain, with remaining parts taken from reference TRBV11-2 and TRBJ2-1, reads EAGVAQSPRYKIIEKRQSVAFWCNPISGHATLYWYQQILGQGPKLLIQFQNNGVVDDSQLPKDRFSAERLKGVDSTLKIQPAKLEDSAVYLCASSLAGGAGNEQFFGPGTRLTVL.

As DNA, the CDR3 is TGTGCCAGCACAGGGACAGGACACAACTATGGCTACACCTTC. Translation gives CASTGTGHNYGYTF. The chain is built from TRBV27 and TRBJ1-2; 8 bases are a match to TRBD1. CDR1 and CDR2 from the germline V gene are MNHEY and SMNVEV (reference sequence). Trimming at V came to 7 bases and at J to 2 bases, leaving 6 bases not matched to a gene. The CDR3 contains 14 residues.